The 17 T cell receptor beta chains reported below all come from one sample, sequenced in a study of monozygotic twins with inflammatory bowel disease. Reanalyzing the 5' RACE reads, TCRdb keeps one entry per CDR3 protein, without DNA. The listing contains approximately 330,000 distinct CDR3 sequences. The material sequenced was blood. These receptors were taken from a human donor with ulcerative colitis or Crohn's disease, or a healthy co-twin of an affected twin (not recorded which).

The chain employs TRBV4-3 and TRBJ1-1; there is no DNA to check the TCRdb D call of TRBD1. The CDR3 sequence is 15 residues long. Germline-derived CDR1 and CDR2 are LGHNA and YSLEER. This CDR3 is CASSYRTRYDTEAFF.

The chain's CDR3 is CASSLGQLPYNEQFF. The gene calls are TRBV12-3 or TRBV12-4 and TRBJ2-1; absent DNA, TCRdb's TRBD1 call cannot be checked. This CDR3 is 15 amino acids long.

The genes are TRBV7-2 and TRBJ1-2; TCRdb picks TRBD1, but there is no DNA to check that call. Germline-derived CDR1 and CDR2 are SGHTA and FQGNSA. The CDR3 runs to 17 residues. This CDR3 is CASSPSTRGQGIHGYTF.

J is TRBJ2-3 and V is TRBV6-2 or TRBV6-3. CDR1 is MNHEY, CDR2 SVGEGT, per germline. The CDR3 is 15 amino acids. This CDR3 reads CASSYSSGSPDTQYF.

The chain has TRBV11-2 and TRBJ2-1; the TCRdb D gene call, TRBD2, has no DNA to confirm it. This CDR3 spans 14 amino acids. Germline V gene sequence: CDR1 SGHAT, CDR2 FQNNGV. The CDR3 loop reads CASRSAGGGNEQFF.

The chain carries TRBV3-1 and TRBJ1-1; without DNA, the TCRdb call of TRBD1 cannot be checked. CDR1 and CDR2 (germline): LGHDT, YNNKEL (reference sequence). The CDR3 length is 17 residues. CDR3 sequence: CASSQGGTGRMNTEAFF.

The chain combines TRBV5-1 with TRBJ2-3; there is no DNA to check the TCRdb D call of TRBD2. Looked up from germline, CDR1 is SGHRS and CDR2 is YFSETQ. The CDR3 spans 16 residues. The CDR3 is CASSLPSTSGTDTQYF. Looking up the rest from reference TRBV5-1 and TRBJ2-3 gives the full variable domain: KAGVTQTPRYLIKTRGQQVTLSCSPISGHRSVSWYQQTPGQGLQFLFEYFSETQRNKGNFPGRFSGRQFSNSRSEMNVSTLELGDSALYLCASSLPSTSGTDTQYFGPGTRLTVL.

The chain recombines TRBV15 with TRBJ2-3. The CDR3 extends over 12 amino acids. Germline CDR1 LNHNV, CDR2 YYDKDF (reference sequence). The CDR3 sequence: CATSKITDTQYF.

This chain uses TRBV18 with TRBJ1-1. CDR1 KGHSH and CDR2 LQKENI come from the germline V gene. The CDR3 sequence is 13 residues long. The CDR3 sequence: CASSPERGTEAFF.

This chain's CDR3 is CATSGLSVEQFF. The chain employs TRBV24-1 and TRBJ2-1. The CDR3 extends over 12 amino acids. Germline CDR1 KGHDR, CDR2 SFDVKD.

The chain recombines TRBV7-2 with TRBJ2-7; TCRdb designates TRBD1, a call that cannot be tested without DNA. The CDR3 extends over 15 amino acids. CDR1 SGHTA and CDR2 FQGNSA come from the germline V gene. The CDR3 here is CASSARTGQGGEQYF.

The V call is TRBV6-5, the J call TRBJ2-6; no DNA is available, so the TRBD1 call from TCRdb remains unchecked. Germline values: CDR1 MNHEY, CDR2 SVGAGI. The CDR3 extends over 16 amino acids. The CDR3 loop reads CASSSTGGSRANVLTF.

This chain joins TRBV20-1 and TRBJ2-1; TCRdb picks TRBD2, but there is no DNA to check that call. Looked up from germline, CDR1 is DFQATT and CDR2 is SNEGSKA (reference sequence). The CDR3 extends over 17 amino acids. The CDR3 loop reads CSARGLAWGGSYNEQFF.

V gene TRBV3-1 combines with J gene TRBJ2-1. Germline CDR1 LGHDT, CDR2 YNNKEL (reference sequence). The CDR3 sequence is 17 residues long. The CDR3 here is CASSQEEMLGSYNEQFF.

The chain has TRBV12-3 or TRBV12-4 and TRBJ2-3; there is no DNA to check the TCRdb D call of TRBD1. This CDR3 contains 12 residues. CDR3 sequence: CASSHWADTQYF.

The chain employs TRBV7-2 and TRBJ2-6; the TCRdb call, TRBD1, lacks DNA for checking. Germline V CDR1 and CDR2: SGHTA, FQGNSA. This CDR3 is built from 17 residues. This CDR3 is CASSPTGGRGGANVLTF.

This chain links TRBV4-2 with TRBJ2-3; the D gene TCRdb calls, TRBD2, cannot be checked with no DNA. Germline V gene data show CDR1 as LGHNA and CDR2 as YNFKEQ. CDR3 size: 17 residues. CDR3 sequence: CASSQQERQQFADTQYF.